A single sample gave rise to the 10 T cell receptor beta chains below, sequenced in a study of cytomegalovirus exposure and HLA in healthy donors. PCR used 60 Vbeta primers and 13 Jbeta primers. Some clones are missing from TCRdb's copy, which holds only in-frame ones; the method was immunoSEQ multiplex PCR. This table has roughly 130,000 clones, approximately 74% appearing once. The specimen sequenced was PBMCs. The receptor set was obtained from a man younger than 30 in good health and CMV-seropositive.

The chain combines TRBV6-6 with TRBJ2-7; D unresolved. There are 11 residues in the CDR3. V was shortened by 6 bases and J by 3 bases, with 6 bases between the two germline ends. Germline values: CDR1 MNHNY, CDR2 SVGAGI (reference sequence). The CDR3 nucleotides read TGTGCCAGCAGCACCTACTACGAGCAGTACTTC. Its protein is CASSTYYEQYF.

This clone was seen more than once but under ten times. The rearrangement joins TRBV2 to TRBJ1-1; TRBD1 is a possible D gene (5 bases). The CDR3 loop spans 13 amino acids. Germline-derived CDR1 and CDR2 are SNHLY and FYNNEI. The ends were cut back, 6 bases at V and 0 bases at J, with 8 bases in the middle. The CDR3 nucleotides are TGTGCCAGCAGCGACAGTCTGAACACTGAAGCTTTCTTT. This codes for CASSDSLNTEAFF.

The chain couples TRBV2 to TRBJ1-3; the D gene is possibly TRBD1 (6 bases). Germline-derived CDR1 and CDR2 are SNHLY and FYNNEI. Deletions cut 6 bases from V and 6 bases from J, with 24 bases between. The CDR3 totals 17 residues. The CDR3 DNA sequence: TGTGCCAGCAGAGGAAGGGCTATGGGACATCGGGAAAACACCATATATTTT. Translated, it gives CASRGRAMGHRENTIYF.

This chain connects TRBV28 to TRBJ2-7; TRBD1 aligns across 7 bases. Losses at the gene ends were 3 bases for V and 1 base for J; bases not matched to a gene: 3. The CDR3 sequence is 14 residues long. Germline V gives CDR1 MDHEN, CDR2 SYDVKM. The CDR3 DNA follows: TGTGCCAGCAGTTTTGACAGGGTTTCCTACGAGCAGTACTTC. This gives the protein CASSFDRVSYEQYF.

J is TRBJ2-1 and V is TRBV7-3; 12 nucleotides agree with TRBD1. The CDR3 consists of 15 residues. J was trimmed by 7 bases and V by 5 bases; bases with no gene match: 6. Germline-derived CDR1 and CDR2 are SGHTA and FQGTGA. The CDR3 DNA sequence: TGTGCCAGCAGCCGGGACAGGGGGCGTCTTAATGAGCAGTTCTTC. Protein: CASSRDRGRLNEQFF.

J is TRBJ1-1 and V is TRBV5-8, with D perhaps TRBD1 (5 bases). Germline V CDR1 and CDR2: SGHTS, YDEGEE. The CDR3 is 14 amino acids. The ends were cut back, 3 bases at V and 4 bases at J, with 13 bases in the middle. CDR3 loop: CASSWDWQSTEAFF. The CDR3 region has the DNA TGTGCCAGCAGCTGGGACTGGCAGAGCACTGAAGCTTTCTTT.

This chain links TRBV4-2 with TRBJ1-4; unclear D gene. There are 16 residues in the CDR3. CDR1 and CDR2 from the germline V gene are LGHNA and YNFKEQ. Trimming stripped 1 base from V and 8 bases from J, with 17 bases between. The CDR3: CASSQGVRANQEKLFF. The CDR3 DNA reads as TGTGCCAGCAGCCAAGGGGTGCGGGCCAATCAGGAAAAACTGTTTTTT.

This clone has just one count. The J gene is TRBJ1-5, the V gene TRBV10-2; D gene ambiguous. Trimming took off 0 bases at V and 4 bases at J, with 13 bases between the two ends. This CDR3 region has 16 residues. The germline CDR1 and CDR2 sequences are WSHSY and SAAADI. The DNA of the CDR3 is TGCGCCAGCAGTGAGTCCCGGACTAGCGGGAATCAGCCCCAGCATTTT. Protein: CASSESRTSGNQPQHF.

The CDR3 DNA sequence: TGCGCCAGCAGCCAACCTGGGACTAGCGCGGAGCAGTTCTTC. Translated: CASSQPGTSAEQFF. The gene calls are TRBV4-1 and TRBJ2-1; 10 nucleotides match TRBD2. This CDR3 region has 14 residues. Germline-derived CDR1 and CDR2 are MGHRA and YSYEKL. After removal of 2 bases from V and 10 bases from J, the junction contained 5 bases not matched to a gene.

V is TRBV27 and J is TRBJ2-1; 11 bases align to TRBD2. Germline values: CDR1 MNHEY, CDR2 SMNVEV (reference sequence). The CDR3 has 15 residues. V lost 8 bases, J lost 8 bases, and 11 bases stayed unmatched. The CDR3 region is CASSSLAGGPDEQFF. The DNA of the CDR3 is TGTGCCAGCTCTTCCTTAGCGGGAGGGCCAGATGAGCAGTTCTTC.